This TCR beta chain is from a study of cytomegalovirus exposure and HLA in healthy donors. Study results and caveats: The classifier was said to identify cytomegalovirus status with high specificity and sensitivity. According to a subsequent analysis, TCR clusters from the first cohort were inclined to appear together in the 110 or so validation repertoires. CMV antigen specificity of three CMV-associated chains was confirmed in vitro.

With regard to this clone: Its cognate antigen is unknown.

Some clones are missing from TCRdb's copy, which holds only in-frame ones; the method was immunoSEQ multiplex PCR. The sample holds roughly 80,000 clones, roughly 93% seen once. Germline V gives CDR1 SEHNR, CDR2 FQNEAQ (reference sequence). Trimming took 7 bases from V and 3 from J; bases not matched to a gene: 4. The CDR3 sequence is 13 residues long. The material sequenced was PBMCs. The V and J genes are TRBV7-9 and TRBJ2-7; 9 bases line up with TRBD1. The sequence was collected from a man between 18 and 29 years old in good health and CMV-seronegative. The CDR3 DNA reads TGTGCCAGCACTCGGGACAGGGACTACGAGCAGTACTTC. It yields the protein CASTRDRDYEQYF.